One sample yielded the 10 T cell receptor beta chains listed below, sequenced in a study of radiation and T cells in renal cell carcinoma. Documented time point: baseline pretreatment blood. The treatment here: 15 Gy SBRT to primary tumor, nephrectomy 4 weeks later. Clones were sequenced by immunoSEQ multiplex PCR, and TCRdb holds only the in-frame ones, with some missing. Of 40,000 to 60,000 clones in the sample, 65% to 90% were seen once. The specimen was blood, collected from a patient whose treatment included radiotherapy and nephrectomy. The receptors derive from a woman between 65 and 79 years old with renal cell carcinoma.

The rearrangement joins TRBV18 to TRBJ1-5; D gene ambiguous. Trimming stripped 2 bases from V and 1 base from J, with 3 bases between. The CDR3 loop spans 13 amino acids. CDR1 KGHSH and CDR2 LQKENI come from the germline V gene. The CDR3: CASSPGSNQPQHF. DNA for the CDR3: TGTGCCAGCTCACCAGGGAGCAATCAGCCCCAGCATTTT.

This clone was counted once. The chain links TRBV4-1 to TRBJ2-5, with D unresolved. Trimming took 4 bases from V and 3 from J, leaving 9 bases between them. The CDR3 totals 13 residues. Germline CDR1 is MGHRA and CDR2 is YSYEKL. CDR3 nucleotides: TGCGCCAGCAGCCGAACAAGAGAAGAGACCCAGTACTTC. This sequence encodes CASSRTREETQYF.

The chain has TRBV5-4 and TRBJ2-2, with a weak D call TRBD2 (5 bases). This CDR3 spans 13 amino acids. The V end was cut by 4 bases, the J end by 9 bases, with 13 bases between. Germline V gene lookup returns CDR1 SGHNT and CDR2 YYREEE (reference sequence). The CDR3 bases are TGTGCCAGCAGCCCATGGGAGACTCGGGAGCTGTTTTTT. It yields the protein CASSPWETRELFF.

CDR3 region: CASSPRDRVTDTQYF. CDR3 DNA sequence: TGTGCCAGCAGCCCCCGGGACAGGGTTACAGATACGCAGTATTTT. This rearrangement joins TRBV11-1 to TRBJ2-3; 9 bases are shared with TRBD1. The J segment lost 3 bases and the V segment lost 5 bases, leaving 6 bases of the junction unmatched. Germline values: CDR1 SGHAT, CDR2 FQDESV (reference sequence). This CDR3 region has 15 residues. The whole variable domain, filled in from reference TRBV11-1 and TRBJ2-3, reads EAEVAQSPRYKITEKSQAVAFWCDPISGHATLYWYRQILGQGPELLVQFQDESVVDDSQLPKDRFSAERLKGVDSTLKIQPAELGDSAMYLCASSPRDRVTDTQYFGPGTRLTVL.

CDR3 nucleotide sequence: TGTGCCAGCAGCTCCGGGACAGAGAACACCGGGGAGCTGTTTTTT. This codes for CASSSGTENTGELFF. This rearrangement joins TRBV5-6 to TRBJ2-2, with 7 bases that match TRBD1. Unmatched junction bases numbered 3, after V lost 3 bases and J lost 1 base. From germline, CDR1 is SGHDT and CDR2 YYEEEE. The CDR3 has 15 amino acids.

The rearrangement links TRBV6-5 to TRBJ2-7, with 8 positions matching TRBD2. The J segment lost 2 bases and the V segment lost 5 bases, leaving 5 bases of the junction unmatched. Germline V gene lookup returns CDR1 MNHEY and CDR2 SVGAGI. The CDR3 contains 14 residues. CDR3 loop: CASSPGGVPYEQYF. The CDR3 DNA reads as TGTGCCAGCAGTCCGGGGGGGGTTCCCTACGAGCAGTACTTC.

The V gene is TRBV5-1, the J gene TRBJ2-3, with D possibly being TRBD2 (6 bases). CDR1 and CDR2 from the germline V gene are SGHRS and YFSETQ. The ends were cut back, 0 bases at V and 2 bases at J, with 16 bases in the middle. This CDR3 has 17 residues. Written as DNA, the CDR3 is TGCGCCAGCAGCTTGGGGGGCGGGGTGCCGATCACAGATACGCAGTATTTT. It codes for CASSLGGGVPITDTQYF.

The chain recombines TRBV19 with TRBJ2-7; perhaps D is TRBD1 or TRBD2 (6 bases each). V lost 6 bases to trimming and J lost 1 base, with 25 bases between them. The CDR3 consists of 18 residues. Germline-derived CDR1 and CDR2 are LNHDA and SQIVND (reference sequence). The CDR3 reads CASSKTTFGGVTSYEQYF. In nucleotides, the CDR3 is TGTGCCAGTAGCAAAACCACCTTCGGGGGCGTTACTTCCTACGAGCAGTACTTC. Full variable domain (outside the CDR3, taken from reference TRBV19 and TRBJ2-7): DGGITQSPKYLFRKEGQNVTLSCEQNLNHDAMYWYRQDPGQGLRLIYYSQIVNDFQKGDIAEGYSVSREKKESFPLTVTSAQKNPTAFYLCASSKTTFGGVTSYEQYFGPGTRLTVT.

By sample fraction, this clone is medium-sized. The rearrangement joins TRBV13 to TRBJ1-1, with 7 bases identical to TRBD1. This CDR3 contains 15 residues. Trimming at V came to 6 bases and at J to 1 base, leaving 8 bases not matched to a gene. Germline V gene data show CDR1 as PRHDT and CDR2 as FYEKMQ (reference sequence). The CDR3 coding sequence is TGTGCCAGCAGGTGGAGGGGGCAGGCGAACACTGAAGCTTTCTTT. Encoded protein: CASRWRGQANTEAFF. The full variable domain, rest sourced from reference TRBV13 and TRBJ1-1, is AAGVIQSPRHLIKEKRETATLKCYPIPRHDTVYWYQQGPGQDPQFLISFYEKMQSDKGSIPDRFSAQQFSDYHSELNMSSLELGDSALYFCASRWRGQANTEAFFGQGTRLTVV.

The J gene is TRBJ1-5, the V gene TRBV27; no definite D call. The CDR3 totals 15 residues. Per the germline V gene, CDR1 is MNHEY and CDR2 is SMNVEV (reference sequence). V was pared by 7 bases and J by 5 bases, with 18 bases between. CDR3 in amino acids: CASTPWAGTDQPQHF. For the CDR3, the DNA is TGTGCCAGCACCCCCTGGGCAGGAACAGATCAGCCCCAGCATTTT.